These 14 T cell receptor beta chains were sequenced from one sample in a study of blood T cell repertoires in COVID-19. TCRdb's table, derived via immunoSEQ multiplex PCR, lists solely in-frame clones and lacks some. The sample shows 150,000 to 200,000 clones, about 81% of them seen only once. The source material was peripheral blood. All receptors derive from a man aged 55 to 70 with active or convalescent COVID-19.

The V gene is TRBV21-1, the J gene TRBJ1-5. TRBV21-1 is termed a pseudogene. CDR3 length: 16 residues. CDR3 sequence reads: CASRTPAREENQPQHF. In nucleotides, the CDR3 is TGTGCCAGCAGAACGCCGGCCAGGGAGGAAAATCAGCCCCAGCATTTT.

The CDR3 coding sequence is TGTGCCAGCAGCCAAGTGAGACAGGGGATCTATGAGCAGTTCTTC. It translates to CASSQVRQGIYEQFF. The chain links TRBV14 to TRBJ2-1; 8 bases agree with TRBD1. Unmatched junction bases numbered 7, after V lost 1 base and J lost 8 bases. The germline V gene has CDR1 SGHDN and CDR2 FVKESK. The CDR3 is 15 residues long.

V is TRBV10-3 and J is TRBJ1-5; 7 nucleotides line up with TRBD1. The V and J ends lost 3 bases and 7 bases, in that order; junction bases with no gene match: 9. Germline assignment: CDR1 ENHRY and CDR2 SYGVKD. The CDR3 length is 15 residues. Written as DNA, the CDR3 is TGTGCCATCAGTGACTCAAGACAGGGCAGCCAGCCCCAGCATTTT. Amino acid sequence: CAISDSRQGSQPQHF.

The V gene is TRBV2, the J gene TRBJ2-1; 8 nucleotides align to TRBD2. The germline CDR1 and CDR2 sequences are SNHLY and FYNNEI. This CDR3 spans 15 amino acids. V was clipped by 8 bases and J by 3 bases; unmatched bases: 9. DNA of the CDR3: TGTGCCAGCGCGACCAGCGGGAGCGGCTACAATGAGCAGTTCTTC. Translation gives CASATSGSGYNEQFF. The variable domain in full, completed from reference TRBV2 and TRBJ2-1, reads EPEVTQTPSHQVTQMGQEVILRCVPISNHLYFYWYRQILGQKVEFLVSFYNNEISEKSEIFDDQFSVERPDGSNFTLKIRSTKLEDSAMYFCASATSGSGYNEQFFGPGTRLTVL.

The rearrangement joins TRBV9 to TRBJ2-1; possibly TRBD1 for D (7 bases). From germline, CDR1 is SGDLS and CDR2 YYNGEE. V was cut by 3 bases and J by 0 bases, with 16 bases left in between. This CDR3 has 17 amino acids. In nucleotides, the CDR3 is TGTGCCAGCAGCGCCAGGGGGGACAGCTACTCCTACAATGAGCAGTTCTTC. Its protein product is CASSARGDSYSYNEQFF.

The table lists this clone with a few counts. The chain combines TRBV6-5 with TRBJ1-1; maybe TRBD1 (5 bases). Germline loops: CDR1 MNHEY, CDR2 SVGAGI. Trimming took 7 bases from V and 0 from J, leaving 9 bases between them. This CDR3 spans 13 amino acids. This CDR3 is CASTGLLNTEAFF. The CDR3 coding sequence is TGTGCCAGCACGGGACTACTGAACACTGAAGCTTTCTTT.

This clone was counted once. This chain connects TRBV11-3 to TRBJ2-7, with D possibly matching TRBD1 (5 bases). The CDR3 covers 13 residues. Trimming pared 3 bases from V and 5 bases from J, leaving 11 bases between. CDR1 is SGHNT, CDR2 YENEEA, per germline. CDR3 sequence: CASSFGQSDEQYF. CDR3 nucleotide sequence: TGTGCCAGCAGCTTTGGACAATCCGACGAGCAGTACTTC. Full variable domain (rest looked up from reference TRBV11-3 and TRBJ2-7): EAGVVQSPRYKIIEKKQPVAFWCNPISGHNTLYWYLQNLGQGPELLIRYENEEAVDDSQLPKDRFSAERLKGVDSTLKIQPAELGDSAVYLCASSFGQSDEQYFGPGTRLTVT.

V gene TRBV11-1 combines with J gene TRBJ2-7; D is unclear. CDR1 is SGHAT and CDR2 is FQDESV in the germline V gene (reference sequence). This CDR3 comprises 13 residues. V gave up 2 bases and J gave up 3 bases, with 8 bases separating them. CDR3 sequence: CASSLISGYEQYF. The CDR3 nucleotides are TGTGCCAGCAGCTTAATATCAGGCTACGAGCAGTACTTC.

V and J are TRBV6-5 and TRBJ1-6; D gene unclear. In germline, CDR1 is MNHEY, CDR2 SVGAGI. CDR3 length: 14 amino acids. Trimming pared 6 bases from V and 0 bases from J, leaving 6 bases between. The CDR3: CASRGSSYNSPLHF. CDR3 sequence (DNA): TGTGCCAGCAGAGGGAGCTCCTATAATTCACCCCTCCACTTT.

This chain joins TRBV7-9 and TRBJ2-7; 15 bases are a match to TRBD2. Germline values: CDR1 SEHNR, CDR2 FQNEAQ (reference sequence). V lost 3 bases, J lost 3 bases, and 0 bases stayed unmatched. The CDR3 consists of 15 residues. In nucleotides, the CDR3 is TGTGCCAGCAGCTTGGGACTAGCGGGAGGCTACGAGCAGTACTTC. Its translation: CASSLGLAGGYEQYF.

The chain has TRBV18 and TRBJ1-5; no clear D gene. Germline CDR1 reads KGHSH; CDR2 reads LQKENI. The CDR3 is made up of 15 amino acids. The V end was cut by 2 bases, the J end by 1 base, with 9 bases between. In nucleotides, the CDR3 is TGTGCCAGCTCACCAAGGAGGGCAAGCAATCAGCCCCAGCATTTT. Protein: CASSPRRASNQPQHF.

V and J are TRBV19 and TRBJ1-5; 10 positions match TRBD1. Germline CDR1 LNHDA, CDR2 SQIVND (reference sequence). After removal of 7 bases from V and 7 bases from J, the junction contained 10 bases not matched to a gene. There are 15 residues in the CDR3. The CDR3 here is CASTRQGASGQPQHF. The CDR3 DNA reads TGTGCCAGTACCCGACAGGGGGCGTCTGGGCAGCCCCAGCATTTT. The full variable domain, with the rest looked up from reference TRBV19 and TRBJ1-5, is DGGITQSPKYLFRKEGQNVTLSCEQNLNHDAMYWYRQDPGQGLRLIYYSQIVNDFQKGDIAEGYSVSREKKESFPLTVTSAQKNPTAFYLCASTRQGASGQPQHFGDGTRLSIL.

The chain has TRBV14 and TRBJ2-4, with D uncertain. V was trimmed by 0 bases and J by 9 bases, leaving 12 bases between them. The CDR3 is made up of 14 amino acids. CDR1 is SGHDN, CDR2 FVKESK, per germline. The CDR3 spells CASSQDTSGFIQYF. CDR3 DNA: TGTGCCAGCAGCCAAGATACGTCCGGTTTCATTCAGTACTTC. Complete variable domain (other parts from reference TRBV14 and TRBJ2-4): EAGVTQFPSHSVIEKGQTVTLRCDPISGHDNLYWYRRVMGKEIKFLLHFVKESKQDESGMPNNRFLAERTGGTYSTLKVQPAELEDSGVYFCASSQDTSGFIQYFGAGTRLSVL.

The V gene is TRBV29-1, the J gene TRBJ1-2; 10 bases map to TRBD1. Trimming took 6 bases from V and 5 from J; bases not matched to a gene: 6. Germline values: CDR1 SQVTM, CDR2 ANQGSEA. CDR3 length equals 13 residues. The CDR3 DNA sequence: TGCAGCGTCGGGACAGGGGTAGTATATGGCTACACCTTC. This translates into CSVGTGVVYGYTF.